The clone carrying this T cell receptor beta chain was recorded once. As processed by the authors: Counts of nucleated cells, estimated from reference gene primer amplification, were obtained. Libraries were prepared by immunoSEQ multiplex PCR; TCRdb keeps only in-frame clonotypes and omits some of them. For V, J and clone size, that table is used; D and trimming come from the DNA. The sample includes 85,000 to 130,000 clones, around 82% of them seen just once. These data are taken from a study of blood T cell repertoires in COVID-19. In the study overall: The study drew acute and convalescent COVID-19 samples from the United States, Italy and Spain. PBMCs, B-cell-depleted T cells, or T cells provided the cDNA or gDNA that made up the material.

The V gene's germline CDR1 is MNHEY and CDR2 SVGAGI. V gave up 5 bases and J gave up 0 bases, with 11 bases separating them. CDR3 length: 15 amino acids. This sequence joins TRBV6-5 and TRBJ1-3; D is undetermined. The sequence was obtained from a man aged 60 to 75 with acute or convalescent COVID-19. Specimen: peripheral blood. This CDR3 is CASSRYGISGNTIYF. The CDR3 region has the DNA TGTGCCAGCAGTCGCTACGGTATCTCTGGAAACACCATATATTTT.